Each of the 19 T cell receptor beta chains below was sequenced from the same sample in a study of T-cell reconstitution after alpha-beta-depleted transplantation in children (dated by TCRdb to between 2015 and 2016). The treatment or condition label on this specimen signifies: allogeneic hematopoietic cell transplantation with graft depleted of TCRalphabeta T cells and CD19 B cells. Libraries came from PCR. These reads were obtained on an Illumina HiSeq 2500. TCR library preparation used molecular barcoding, with unique molecular identifiers applied to normalize quantification of the TCRbeta repertoire. TCRdb reworked the public reads: Q25 trimming with fastp, MiXCR clone assembly, productive beta chains retained. Every CDR3 protein is listed once, alongside the most common genes and DNA of its rows. In this sample the table shows 750,000 to 950,000 distinct CDR3 sequences, roughly 16% of which occur a single time. The top ten constitute approximately 4.5% of the sample.

The sequencing here drew on PBMCs, mostly from graft donor cells, taken 360 days after TCRalphabeta/CD19-depleted stem cell transplant. The receptors were sampled from a male patient between 10 and 17 years old who had a stem cell transplant for acute lymphoblastic leukemia, so the T cells may come from the graft donor.

The V and J genes are TRBV27 and TRBJ2-3, with D hard to call. Germline V gene data show CDR1 as MNHEY and CDR2 as SMNVEV (reference sequence). This CDR3 is built from 11 residues. V lost 6 bases and J lost 6, with 7 bases in between. The CDR3 nucleotides read TGTGCCAGCAGGCCCAGGGATACGCAGTATTTT. Translating it yields CASRPRDTQYF.

This clonotype was seen a handful of times. The chain has TRBV29-1 and TRBJ2-2; possible D gene TRBD1, 7 bases. This CDR3 contains 15 residues. Germline CDR1 and CDR2: SQVTM and ANQGSEA. V was clipped by 2 bases and J by 6 bases, with 16 bases between them. CDR3 sequence reads: CSVETGRGVPGELFF. CDR3 nucleotide sequence: TGCAGCGTTGAAACGGGCAGGGGGGTCCCCGGGGAGCTGTTTTTT.

This clonotype was seen ten or more times. The chain uses TRBV29-1 and TRBJ2-3; TRBD1 aligns across 8 bases. The CDR3 sequence is 13 residues long. In germline, CDR1 is SQVTM, CDR2 ANQGSEA. J gave up 6 bases and V 4 bases, and 6 bases lay outside the gene matches. The DNA of the CDR3 is TGCAGCGTTGCCAGGGGGCGCGCGGATACGCAGTATTTT. It yields the protein CSVARGRADTQYF.

The chain carries TRBV9 and TRBJ2-1; 11 bases agree with TRBD2. This CDR3 is built from 16 residues. From germline, CDR1 is SGDLS and CDR2 YYNGEE. After removal of 0 bases from V and 7 bases from J, the junction contained 6 bases not matched to a gene. The CDR3 is CASSVAPSGRWNEQFF. The CDR3 bases are TGTGCCAGCAGCGTAGCTCCTAGCGGGAGGTGGAATGAGCAGTTCTTC.

This clonotype was detected many times. The genes are TRBV27 and TRBJ2-7; TRBD2 agrees at 9 bases. Trimming took 3 bases from V and 6 from J; bases not matched to a gene: 9. Germline loops: CDR1 MNHEY, CDR2 SMNVEV (reference sequence). The CDR3 loop spans 15 amino acids. CDR3 DNA sequence: TGTGCCAGCAGTTTTGGGCCTAGCGGGACTCTCGAGCAGTACTTC. Translation gives CASSFGPSGTLEQYF.

V is TRBV5-4 and J is TRBJ2-7, with D possibly being TRBD2 (5 bases). The germline CDR1 and CDR2 sequences are SGHNT and YYREEE (reference sequence). The CDR3 has 17 amino acids. The ends were cut back, 2 bases at V and 0 bases at J, with 18 bases in the middle. In nucleotides, the CDR3 is TGTGCCAGCAGCTTTCACCAAGCGGCGGACGGCTCCTACGAGCAGTACTTC. Protein product: CASSFHQAADGSYEQYF.

The chain carries TRBV9 and TRBJ2-1, with TRBD2 identical over 13 bases. The CDR3 sequence is 16 residues long. Per the germline V gene, CDR1 is SGDLS and CDR2 is YYNGEE. The V gene end was trimmed by 2 bases and the J gene end by 9 bases; junction bases not matched to a gene: 8. CDR3 coding DNA: TGTGCCAGCAGCGTCCTACTAGCGGGAGGGTGGAGTGAGCAGTTCTTC. This encodes CASSVLLAGGWSEQFF.

This clonotype was counted only a few times. The J gene is TRBJ2-1, the V gene TRBV7-2, with 7 bases matching TRBD2. Germline CDR1 and CDR2: SGHTA and FQGNSA. CDR3 length equals 14 residues. Losses at the gene ends were 2 bases for V and 7 bases for J; bases not matched to a gene: 5. CDR3 DNA sequence: TGTGCCAGCAGCTTATTGGGGGGGATAAATGAGCAGTTCTTC. It encodes CASSLLGGINEQFF.

As regards this clonotype: The junction and the germline gene differ at one end; a read error may be behind it. This chain connects TRBV24-1 to TRBJ2-1, with D unresolved. CDR3 length: 13 residues. The germline CDR1 and CDR2 sequences are KGHDR and SFDVKD. The chain's CDR3 is CATMSRSYDEQFF. CDR3 nucleotides: TGTGCCACCATGAGTAGGTCCTACGATGAGCAGTTCTTC.

The V gene is TRBV10-2, the J gene TRBJ1-2, with TRBD1 matching 9 bases. Germline-derived CDR1 and CDR2 are WSHSY and SAAADI. Losses at the gene ends were 6 bases for V and 2 bases for J; bases not matched to a gene: 10. CDR3 length: 16 residues. The CDR3 spells CASRDGTGRRNYGYTF. The CDR3 DNA reads TGCGCCAGCAGGGATGGGACAGGGAGGAGGAACTATGGCTACACCTTC.

Many counts were recorded for this clonotype. The chain joins TRBV20-1 to TRBJ2-1; tentatively, D is TRBD2 (5 bases). The length of the CDR3 is 13 residues. Trimming took 3 bases from V and 4 from J, leaving 10 bases between them. CDR1 and CDR2 (germline): DFQATT, SNEGSKA (reference sequence). The CDR3 nucleotides are TGCAGTGCTAGGGACTTTCTATACAATGAGCAGTTCTTC. Translating it yields CSARDFLYNEQFF.

The V call is TRBV29-1, the J call TRBJ2-7; D assignment may be TRBD1 or TRBD2 (5 bases each). The germline gives CDR1 SQVTM, CDR2 ANQGSEA. Between the trimmed V and J ends, which lost 3 bases and 0 bases, there was a span of 15 bases. This CDR3 comprises 15 residues. The chain's CDR3 is CSVEGTEESSYEQYF. The CDR3 coding sequence is TGCAGCGTTGAGGGGACGGAAGAAAGCTCCTACGAGCAGTACTTC.

The table lists this clonotype with a few counts. The chain joins TRBV5-1 to TRBJ2-5, with 9 bases identical to TRBD2. The CDR3 has 16 amino acids. The germline gives CDR1 SGHRS, CDR2 YFSETQ. V was clipped by 0 bases and J by 4 bases; unmatched bases: 7. CDR3 amino acids: CASSLAPAGGRETQYF. For the CDR3, the DNA is TGCGCCAGCAGCTTGGCCCCGGCGGGAGGGCGAGAGACCCAGTACTTC.

The V and J genes are TRBV4-1 and TRBJ2-1, with no clear D. V lost 0 bases to trimming and J lost 3 bases, with 15 bases between them. Looked up from germline, CDR1 is MGHRA and CDR2 is YSYEKL. The CDR3 sequence is 17 residues long. The CDR3 here is CASSQDRHNHIYNEQFF. CDR3 bases: TGCGCCAGCAGCCAAGATAGGCACAATCACATCTACAATGAGCAGTTCTTC.

This clonotype was counted between two and nine times. The rearrangement joins TRBV12-3 or TRBV12-4 to TRBJ1-4; TRBD1 matches at 8 bases. V was pared by 5 bases and J by 4 bases, with 6 bases of the junction left unmatched. The CDR3 length is 15 residues. The CDR3 loop reads CASSLRTGRNEKLFF. Here the CDR3 DNA reads TGTGCCAGCAGTCTCCGGACAGGGCGTAATGAAAAACTGTTTTTT.

Points on this clonotype: A single base separates this from a much larger clone, so it may be a read error. The J gene is TRBJ2-7, the V gene TRBV7-9, with 10 bases identical to TRBD2. CDR1 is SEHNR, CDR2 FQNEAQ, per germline (reference sequence). Germline trimming cut 2 bases from V and 3 bases from J; bases unmatched to any gene: 1. This CDR3 is built from 14 residues. The CDR3 loop reads CASSLTSGIYEQYF. DNA for the CDR3: TGTGCCAGCAGCTTAACTAGCGGGATCTACGAGCAGTACTTC.

This rearrangement joins TRBV11-3 to TRBJ1-1, with TRBD1 matching 7 bases. The V gene end was trimmed by 4 bases and the J gene end by 12 bases; junction bases not matched to a gene: 5. The CDR3 has 11 residues. CDR1 SGHNT and CDR2 YENEEA come from the germline V gene. This chain's CDR3 is CASSSGTASFF. DNA of the CDR3: TGTGCCAGCAGCTCCGGGACAGCTTCTTTCTTT.

The table lists this clonotype with many counts. The gene calls are TRBV20-1 and TRBJ2-7; TRBD2 agrees at 10 bases. This CDR3 contains 12 residues. Germline lookup yields CDR1 DFQATT and CDR2 SNEGSKA (reference sequence). V gave up 6 bases and J gave up 4 bases; unmatched junction bases: 3. Here the CDR3 reads CSAWTSGYEQYF. The CDR3 DNA follows: TGCAGTGCGTGGACTAGCGGATACGAGCAGTACTTC.

V gene TRBV18 combines with J gene TRBJ2-5, with TRBD2 identical over 8 bases. After removal of 3 bases from V and 0 bases from J, the junction contained 12 bases not matched to a gene. Germline V lookup: CDR1 KGHSH, CDR2 LQKENI. CDR3 size: 18 residues. CDR3 residues: CASSPLPTVAGNQETQYF. The CDR3 nucleotides read TGTGCCAGCTCACCGTTACCCACAGTAGCGGGGAACCAAGAGACCCAGTACTTC.